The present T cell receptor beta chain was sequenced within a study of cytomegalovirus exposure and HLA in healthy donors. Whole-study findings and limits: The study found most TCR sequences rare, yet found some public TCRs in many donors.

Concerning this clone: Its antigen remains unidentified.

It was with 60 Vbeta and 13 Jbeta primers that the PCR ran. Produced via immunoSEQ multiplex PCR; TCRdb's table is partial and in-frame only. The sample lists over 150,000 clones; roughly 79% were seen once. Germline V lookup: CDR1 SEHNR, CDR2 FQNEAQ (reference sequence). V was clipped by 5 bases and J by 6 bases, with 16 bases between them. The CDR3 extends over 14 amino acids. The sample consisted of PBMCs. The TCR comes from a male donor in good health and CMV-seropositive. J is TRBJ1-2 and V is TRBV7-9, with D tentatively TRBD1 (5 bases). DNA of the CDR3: TGTGCCAGCAGCCCCCCTTCCAGGGCGAATGGCTACACCTTC. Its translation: CASSPPSRANGYTF.